This T cell receptor beta chain appears in the sequencing data of a study of early T cells in non-severe SARS-CoV-2 infection. Across the study: Bulk RNA from unsorted whole blood was sequenced; chains were unpaired. Study results and limitations: Anti-spike CD8 specificities were favored by VDJdb matching, whose results missed private and CD4 specificities.

The CDR3 is made up of 13 amino acids. V dropped 6 bases and J dropped 4 bases, with 10 bases sitting between them. Germline V gene data show CDR1 as LNHDA and CDR2 as SQIVND (reference sequence). This clonotype was counted between two and nine times. Its antigen is still unknown. cDNA molecules, individually, were tagged with unique molecular identifiers. TCRdb re-called the 5' RACE reads with MiXCR, one entry per CDR3 protein. The sample has 100,000 to 120,000 distinct CDR3 sequences, about 12% seen once; the top ten hold 3% to 4.5%. The chain is built from TRBV19 and TRBJ1-3; the D is unclear. Sequenced here: whole blood, sampled at baseline. This clonotype was obtained from an adult who was a healthcare worker with PCR-confirmed SARS-CoV-2 infection or an uninfected control (not recorded which). The CDR3 loop reads CASRRSPGNTIYF. The CDR3 DNA reads TGTGCCAGTAGGAGGTCCCCGGGAAACACCATATATTTT. Complete variable domain (other parts from reference TRBV19 and TRBJ1-3): DGGITQSPKYLFRKEGQNVTLSCEQNLNHDAMYWYRQDPGQGLRLIYYSQIVNDFQKGDIAEGYSVSREKKESFPLTVTSAQKNPTAFYLCASRRSPGNTIYFGEGSWLTVV.